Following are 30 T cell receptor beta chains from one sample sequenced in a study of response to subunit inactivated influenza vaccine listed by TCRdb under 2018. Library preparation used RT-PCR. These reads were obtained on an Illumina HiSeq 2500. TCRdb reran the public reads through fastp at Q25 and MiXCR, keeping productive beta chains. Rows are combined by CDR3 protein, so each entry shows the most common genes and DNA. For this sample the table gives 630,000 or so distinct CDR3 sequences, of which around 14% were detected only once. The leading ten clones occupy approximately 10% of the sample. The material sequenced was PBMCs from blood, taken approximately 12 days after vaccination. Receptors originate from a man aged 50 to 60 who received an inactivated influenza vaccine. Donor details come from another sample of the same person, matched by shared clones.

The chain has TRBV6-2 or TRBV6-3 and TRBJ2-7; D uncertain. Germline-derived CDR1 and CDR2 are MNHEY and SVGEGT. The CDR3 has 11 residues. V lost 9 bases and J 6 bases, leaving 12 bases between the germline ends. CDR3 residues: CASPVLLEQYF. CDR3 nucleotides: TGTGCCAGTCCCGTCCTTCTCGAGCAGTACTTC.

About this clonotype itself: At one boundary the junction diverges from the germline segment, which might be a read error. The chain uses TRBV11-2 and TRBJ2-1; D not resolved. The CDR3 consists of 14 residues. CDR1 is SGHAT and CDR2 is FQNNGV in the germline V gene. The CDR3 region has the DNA TGTGCCAGCAGCTTCAGTCCCTCCTGCAATGAGCAGTTCTTC. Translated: CASSFSPSCNEQFF.

CDR3 region: CASKGDRVSGELFF. As DNA, the CDR3 is TGTGCCAGCAAAGGGGACAGGGTGTCCGGGGAGCTGTTTTTT. The chain couples TRBV28 to TRBJ2-2, with 9 nucleotides matching TRBD1. With V trimmed by 7 bases and J by 6 bases, 6 bases remained unmatched. CDR1 and CDR2 from the germline V gene are MDHEN and SYDVKM. The CDR3 runs to 14 residues.

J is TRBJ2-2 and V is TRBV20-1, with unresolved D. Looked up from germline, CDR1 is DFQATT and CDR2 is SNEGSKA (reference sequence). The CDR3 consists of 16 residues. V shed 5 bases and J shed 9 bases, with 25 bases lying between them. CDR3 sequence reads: CSAPSPTSRLARELFF. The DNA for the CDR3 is TGCAGTGCTCCCTCTCCGACGAGTAGATTAGCCCGGGAGCTGTTTTTT.

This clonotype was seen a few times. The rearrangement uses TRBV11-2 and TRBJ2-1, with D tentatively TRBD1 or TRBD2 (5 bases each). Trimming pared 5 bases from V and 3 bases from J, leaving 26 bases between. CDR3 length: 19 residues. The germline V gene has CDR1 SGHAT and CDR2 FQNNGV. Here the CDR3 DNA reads TGTGCCAGCAGCCCCAGCGTACTAGGGACGGTCGATCTCTACAATGAGCAGTTCTTC. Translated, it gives CASSPSVLGTVDLYNEQFF.

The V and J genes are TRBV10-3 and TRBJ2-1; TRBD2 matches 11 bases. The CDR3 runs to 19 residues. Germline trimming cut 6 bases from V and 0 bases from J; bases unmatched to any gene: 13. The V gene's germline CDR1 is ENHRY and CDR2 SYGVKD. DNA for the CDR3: TGTGCCATCAGGGGGGGACTAGCGGCCCCCGGGAGCTCCTACAATGAGCAGTTCTTC. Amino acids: CAIRGGLAAPGSSYNEQFF.

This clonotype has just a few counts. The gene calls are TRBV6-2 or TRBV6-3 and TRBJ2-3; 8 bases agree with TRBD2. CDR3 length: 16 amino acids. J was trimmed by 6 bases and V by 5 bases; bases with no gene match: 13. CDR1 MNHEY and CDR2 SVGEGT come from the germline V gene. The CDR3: CASSPGDYSGADTQYF. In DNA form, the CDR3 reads TGTGCCAGCAGTCCCGGTGATTATAGCGGGGCGGATACGCAGTATTTT.

CDR3 bases: TGTGCCACCGGTTACGGCGTCAATCAGCCCCAGCATTTT. Its protein is CATGYGVNQPQHF. The rearrangement uses TRBV28 and TRBJ1-5, with unresolved D. The CDR3 sequence is 13 residues long. V lost 10 bases to trimming and J lost 3 bases, with 13 bases between them. Germline CDR1 reads MDHEN; CDR2 reads SYDVKM.

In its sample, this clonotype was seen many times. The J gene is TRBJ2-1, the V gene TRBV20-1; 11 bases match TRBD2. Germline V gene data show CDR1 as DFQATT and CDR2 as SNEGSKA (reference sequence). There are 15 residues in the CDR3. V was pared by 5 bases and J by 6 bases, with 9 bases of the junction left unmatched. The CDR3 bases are TGCAGTGCTCGAAAACTAGCGGGGGCCGCCAATGAGCAGTTCTTC. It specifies CSARKLAGAANEQFF.

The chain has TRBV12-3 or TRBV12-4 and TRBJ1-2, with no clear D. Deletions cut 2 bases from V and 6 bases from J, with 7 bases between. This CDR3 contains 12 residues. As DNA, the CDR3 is TGTGCCAGCAGTTTAATGTGGGATGGCTACACCTTC. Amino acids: CASSLMWDGYTF.

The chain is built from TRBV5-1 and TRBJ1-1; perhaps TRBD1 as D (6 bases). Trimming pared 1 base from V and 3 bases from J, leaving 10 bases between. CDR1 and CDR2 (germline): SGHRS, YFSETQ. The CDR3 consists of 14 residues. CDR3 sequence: CASSLTGWDTEAFF. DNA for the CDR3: TGCGCCAGCAGCTTGACAGGGTGGGACACTGAAGCTTTCTTT.

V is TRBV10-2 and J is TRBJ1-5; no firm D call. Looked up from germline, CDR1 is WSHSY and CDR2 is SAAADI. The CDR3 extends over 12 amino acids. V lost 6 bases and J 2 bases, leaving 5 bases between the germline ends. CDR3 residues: CASRRGNQPQHF. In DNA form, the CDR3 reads TGCGCCAGCAGGAGGGGCAATCAGCCCCAGCATTTT.

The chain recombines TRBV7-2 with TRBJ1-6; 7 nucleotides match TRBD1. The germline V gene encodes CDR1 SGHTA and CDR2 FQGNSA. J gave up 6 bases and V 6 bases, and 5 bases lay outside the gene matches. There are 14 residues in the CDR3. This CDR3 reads CASRNRGTNSPLHF. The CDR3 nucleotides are TGTGCCAGCAGGAACAGGGGAACTAATTCACCCCTCCACTTT.

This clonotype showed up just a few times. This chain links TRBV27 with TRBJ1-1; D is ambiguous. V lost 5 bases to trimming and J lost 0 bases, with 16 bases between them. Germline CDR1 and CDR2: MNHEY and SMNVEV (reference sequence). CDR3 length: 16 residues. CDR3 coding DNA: TGTGCCAGCAGTCCGGAGAGAGGGCTGGTGAACACTGAAGCTTTCTTT. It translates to CASSPERGLVNTEAFF.

The CDR3 DNA sequence: TGCGCCAGCAGGCTTTCCGGGACAGGGGTCCAAGAGACCCAGTACTTC. The encoded protein is CASRLSGTGVQETQYF. The chain carries TRBV5-1 and TRBJ2-5; 10 nucleotides match TRBD1. This CDR3 contains 16 residues. Per germline, CDR1 SGHRS and CDR2 YFSETQ. Unmatched junction bases numbered 8, after V lost 5 bases and J lost 1 base.

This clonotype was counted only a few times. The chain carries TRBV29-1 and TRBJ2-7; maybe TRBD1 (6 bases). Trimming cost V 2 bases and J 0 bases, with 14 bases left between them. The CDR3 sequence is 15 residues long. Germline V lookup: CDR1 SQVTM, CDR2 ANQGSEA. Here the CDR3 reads CSVELRQESSYEQYF. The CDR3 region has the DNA TGCAGCGTTGAATTGCGACAGGAAAGCTCCTACGAGCAGTACTTC.

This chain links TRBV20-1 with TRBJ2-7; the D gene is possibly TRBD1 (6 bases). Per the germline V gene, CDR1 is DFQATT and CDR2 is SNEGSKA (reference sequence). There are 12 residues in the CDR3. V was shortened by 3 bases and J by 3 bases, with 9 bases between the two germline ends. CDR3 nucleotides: TGCAGTGCTAGTGACAGGATCTACGAGCAGTACTTC. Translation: CSASDRIYEQYF.

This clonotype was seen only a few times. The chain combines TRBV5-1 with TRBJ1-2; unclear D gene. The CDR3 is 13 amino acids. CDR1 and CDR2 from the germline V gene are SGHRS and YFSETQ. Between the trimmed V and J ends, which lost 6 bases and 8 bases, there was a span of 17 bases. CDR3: CASIGGGVEGYTF. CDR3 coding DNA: TGCGCCAGCATTGGAGGTGGGGTCGAGGGCTACACCTTC.

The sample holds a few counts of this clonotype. CDR3 nucleotide sequence: TGTGCCAGCTCACCGGTCTCAGACTCCTACGAGCAGTACTTC. Amino acids: CASSPVSDSYEQYF. The chain carries TRBV18 and TRBJ2-7; unclear D gene. The V end was cut by 3 bases, the J end by 0 bases, with 9 bases between. This CDR3 has 14 amino acids. The germline V gene encodes CDR1 KGHSH and CDR2 LQKENI.

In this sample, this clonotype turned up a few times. CDR3 region: CSARAIAEQYNEQFF. In DNA form, the CDR3 reads TGCAGTGCTAGAGCCATAGCGGAACAATACAATGAGCAGTTCTTC. The genes are TRBV20-1 and TRBJ2-1, with D tentatively TRBD2 (6 bases). Germline CDR1 and CDR2: DFQATT and SNEGSKA (reference sequence). Trimming removed 1 base at V and 4 bases at J, with 14 bases between. The length of the CDR3 is 15 residues.

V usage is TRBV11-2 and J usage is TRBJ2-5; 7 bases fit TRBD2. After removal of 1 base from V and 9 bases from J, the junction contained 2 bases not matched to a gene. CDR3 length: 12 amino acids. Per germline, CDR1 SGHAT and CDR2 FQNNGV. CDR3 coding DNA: TGTGCCAGCAGCTTAGGGGGACTACCCCAGTACTTC. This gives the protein CASSLGGLPQYF.

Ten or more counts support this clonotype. The CDR3 nucleotides are TGTGCCAGCAGTGGACCGATTTACAATGAGCAGTTCTTC. Its translation: CASSGPIYNEQFF. This chain links TRBV6-2 or TRBV6-3 with TRBJ2-1; D ambiguous. Trimming removed 5 bases from V and 4 bases from J, with 9 bases in between. CDR3 size: 13 residues. Germline V gene data show CDR1 as MNHEY and CDR2 as SVGEGT.

CDR3 bases: TGTGCCAGCAGTCGACTAGCGGGAGTTGCAGATACGCAGTATTTT. This sequence encodes CASSRLAGVADTQYF. The chain recombines TRBV12-3 or TRBV12-4 with TRBJ2-3; 12 bases fit TRBD2. The CDR3 length is 15 residues. V lost 5 bases, J lost 4 bases, and 4 bases stayed unmatched.

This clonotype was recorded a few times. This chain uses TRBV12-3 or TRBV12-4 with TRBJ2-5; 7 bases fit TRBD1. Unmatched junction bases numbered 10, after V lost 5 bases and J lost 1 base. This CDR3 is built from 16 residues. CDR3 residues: CASSRHRGYSQETQYF. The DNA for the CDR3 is TGTGCCAGCAGTCGTCACAGGGGATACAGCCAAGAGACCCAGTACTTC.

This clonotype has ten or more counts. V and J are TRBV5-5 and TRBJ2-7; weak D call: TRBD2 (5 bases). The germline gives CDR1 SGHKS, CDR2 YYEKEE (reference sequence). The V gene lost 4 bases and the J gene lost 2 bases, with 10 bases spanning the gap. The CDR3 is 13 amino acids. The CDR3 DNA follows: TGTGCCAGCAGCCGTCCCGGGACCTACGAGCAGTACTTC. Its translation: CASSRPGTYEQYF.

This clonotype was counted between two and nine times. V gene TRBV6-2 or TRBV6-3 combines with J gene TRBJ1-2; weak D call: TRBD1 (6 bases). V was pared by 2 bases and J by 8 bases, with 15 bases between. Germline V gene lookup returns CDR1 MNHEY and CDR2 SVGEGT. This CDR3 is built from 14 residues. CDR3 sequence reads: CASSYDWGRRGYTF. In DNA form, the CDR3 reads TGTGCCAGCAGTTACGACTGGGGGCGAAGAGGCTACACCTTC.

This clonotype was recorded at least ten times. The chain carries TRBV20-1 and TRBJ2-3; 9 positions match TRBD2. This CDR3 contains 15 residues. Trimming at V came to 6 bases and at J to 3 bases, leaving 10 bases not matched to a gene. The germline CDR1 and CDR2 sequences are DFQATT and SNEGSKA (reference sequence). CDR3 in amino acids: CSADPGLAKTDTQYF. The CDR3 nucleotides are TGCAGTGCGGATCCGGGACTAGCAAAGACAGATACGCAGTATTTT.

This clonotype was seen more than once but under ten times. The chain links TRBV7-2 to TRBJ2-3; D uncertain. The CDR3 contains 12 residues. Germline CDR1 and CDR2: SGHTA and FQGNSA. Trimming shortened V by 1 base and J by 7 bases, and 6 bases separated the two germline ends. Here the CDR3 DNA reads TGTGCCAGCAGCTTAGATGAGTATACGCAGTATTTT. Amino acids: CASSLDEYTQYF.

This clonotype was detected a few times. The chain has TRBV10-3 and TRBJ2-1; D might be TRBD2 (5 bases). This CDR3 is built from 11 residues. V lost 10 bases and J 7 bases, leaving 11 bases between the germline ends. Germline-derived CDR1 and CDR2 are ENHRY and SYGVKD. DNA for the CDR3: TGTGCCACTTCTGCGGGTAATGAGCAGTTCTTC. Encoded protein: CATSAGNEQFF.

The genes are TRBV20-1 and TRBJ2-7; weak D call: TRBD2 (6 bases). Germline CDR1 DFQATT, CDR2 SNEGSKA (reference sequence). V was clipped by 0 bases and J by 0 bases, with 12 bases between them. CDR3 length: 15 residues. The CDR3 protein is CSARDLRRDSYEQYF. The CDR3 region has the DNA TGCAGTGCTAGAGATTTACGGCGGGACTCCTACGAGCAGTACTTC.